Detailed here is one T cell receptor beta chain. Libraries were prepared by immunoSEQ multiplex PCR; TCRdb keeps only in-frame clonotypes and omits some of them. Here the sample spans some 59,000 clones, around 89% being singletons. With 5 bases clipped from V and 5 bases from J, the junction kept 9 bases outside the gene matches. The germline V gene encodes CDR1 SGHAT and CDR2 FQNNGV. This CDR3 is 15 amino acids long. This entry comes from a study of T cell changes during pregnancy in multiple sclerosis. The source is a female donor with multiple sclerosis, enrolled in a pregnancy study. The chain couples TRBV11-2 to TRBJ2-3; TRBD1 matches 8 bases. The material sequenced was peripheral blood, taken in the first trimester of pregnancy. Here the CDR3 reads CASSSYRGKGDTQYF. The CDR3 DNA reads TGTGCCAGCAGCAGTTACAGGGGGAAGGGAGATACGCAGTATTTT.